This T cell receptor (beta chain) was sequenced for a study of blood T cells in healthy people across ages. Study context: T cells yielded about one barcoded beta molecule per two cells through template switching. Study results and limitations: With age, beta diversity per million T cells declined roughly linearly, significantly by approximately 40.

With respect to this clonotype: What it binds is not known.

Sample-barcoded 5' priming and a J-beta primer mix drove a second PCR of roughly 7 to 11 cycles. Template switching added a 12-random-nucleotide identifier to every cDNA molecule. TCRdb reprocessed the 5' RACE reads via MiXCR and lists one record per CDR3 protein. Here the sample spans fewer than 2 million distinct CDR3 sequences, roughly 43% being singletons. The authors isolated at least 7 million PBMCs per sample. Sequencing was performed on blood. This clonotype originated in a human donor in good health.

The CDR3, as DNA: TGTGCCAGCAGCCCCAACGGGTTAGAAGACACTGAAGCTTTCTTT. Translating gives CASSPNGLEDTEAFF. V and J are TRBV7-2 and TRBJ1-1, with D hard to call. Looked up from germline, CDR1 is SGHTA and CDR2 is FQGNSA. The V end was cut by 5 bases, the J end by 3 bases, with 16 bases between. The CDR3 is 15 residues long.